Listed below are T cell receptor beta chains from one sample, sequenced in a study of T cells in Graves' hyperthyroidism and ophthalmopathy. One entry per CDR3 protein, called by TCRdb with MiXCR from the multiplex PCR reads. The table records about 200,000 distinct CDR3 sequences, about a sixth of them present only once. The sequenced material came from blood. The receptors derive from a woman aged 45 to 65 with Graves' hyperthyroidism. Each CDR3 is given with its conserved first and last residue. Fields, in order: CDR3 protein, CDR3 DNA, J gene, V gene, CDR3 length, clone size, D gene. The D gene is left open where the match is weak. Where a row states a size, it is once, few, many or the class of an expanded clone; other rows omit it.

CASSIPTGVPDVGANVLTF,TGTGCCAGTAGTATACCGACAGGGGTGCCGGACGTTGGGGCCAACGTCCTGACTTTC,TRBJ2-6,TRBV19,19,few,TRBD1
CASSLSGGMNTEAFF,TGCGCCAGCAGCTTGTCGGGGGGCATGAACACTGAAGCTTTCTTT,TRBJ1-1,TRBV5-1,15,many,NA
CASSTGRPLGTEAFF,TGTGCCAGCAGTACAGGCCGGCCCTTGGGCACTGAAGCTTTCTTT,TRBJ1-1,TRBV6-1,15,many,NA
CSARVPGGPQETQYF,TGCAGTGCTAGAGTACCGGGTGGCCCCCAAGAGACCCAGTACTTC,TRBJ2-5,TRBV20-1,15,few,NA
CASSHTSGRAPGELFF,TGTGCCAGCAGCCATACTAGCGGGAGAGCCCCCGGGGAGCTGTTTTTT,TRBJ2-2,TRBV2,16,few,TRBD2
CASSFSAEINEQFF,TGTGCCAGCAGCTTCTCTGCGGAGATCAATGAGCAGTTCTTC,TRBJ2-1,TRBV7-3,14,many,NA
CASSYPRAGAEQYF,TGTGCCAGCAGTTACCCAAGAGCAGGGGCCGAGCAGTACTTC,TRBJ2-7,TRBV6-5,14,NA,NA
CSARILAGVGNEQFF,TGCAGTGCTAGAATACTAGCGGGAGTGGGCAATGAGCAGTTCTTC,TRBJ2-1,TRBV20-1,15,NA,TRBD2
CASSLFQGAYMNTEAFF,TGCGCCAGCAGCTTATTTCAGGGTGCCTATATGAACACTGAAGCTTTCTTT,TRBJ1-1,TRBV5-1,17,few,NA
CSAPAFLAGGYEQYF,TGCAGTGCTCCCGCCTTCTTAGCGGGAGGATACGAGCAGTACTTC,TRBJ2-7,TRBV20-1,15,NA,TRBD2
CASSWRTSGSTGELFF,TGTGCCAGCAGCTGGCGGACTAGCGGGAGTACCGGGGAGCTGTTTTTT,TRBJ2-2,TRBV7-2,16,NA,TRBD2
CASSKQGNQFDEQFF,TGTGCCAGCAGTAAACAGGGGAATCAGTTCGATGAGCAGTTCTTC,TRBJ2-1,TRBV2,15,many,TRBD1
CASSLMTSGRVDEQFF,TGCGCCAGCAGCTTAATGACTAGCGGGAGAGTGGATGAGCAGTTCTTC,TRBJ2-1,TRBV5-1,16,few,TRBD2
CASSLEDGNNSPLHF,TGTGCCAGCAGTTTGGAGGACGGGAATAATTCACCCCTCCACTTT,TRBJ1-6,TRBV12-3/TRBV12-4,15,few,NA
CASSLAWVADITGELFF,TGTGCCAGCAGCTTAGCTTGGGTAGCGGATATCACCGGGGAGCTGTTTTTT,TRBJ2-2,TRBV11-2,17,many,NA
CSARVQSSTDTQYF,TGCAGTGCTAGAGTTCAGTCTAGCACAGATACGCAGTATTTT,TRBJ2-3,TRBV20-1,14,many,NA
CASSATLNNSPLHF,TGTGCCAGCAGCGCGACCCTCAATAATTCACCCCTCCACTTT,TRBJ1-6,TRBV28,14,few,NA
CASSSRTGARLRGEQYF,TGTGCCAGCAGTAGTAGGACAGGGGCGCGCCTAAGGGGCGAGCAGTACTTC,TRBJ2-7,TRBV12-3/TRBV12-4,17,many,TRBD1
CSARVYSPQYF,TGCAGTGCTAGAGTATATAGTCCGCAGTATTTT,TRBJ2-3,TRBV20-1,11,NA,NA
CASSEARGQSQETQYF,TGTGCCAGCAGTGAAGCCCGAGGACAGTCCCAAGAGACCCAGTACTTC,TRBJ2-5,TRBV2,16,NA,NA
CASSLKGKNIQYF,TGTGCCAGCAGTCTGAAGGGCAAAAACATTCAGTACTTC,TRBJ2-4,TRBV27,13,many,NA
CASSQDGGVAQYF,TGCGCCAGCAGCCAAGATGGCGGGGTGGCCCAGTACTTC,TRBJ2-5,TRBV4-1,13,NA,NA
CASSLWPDTQYF,TGTGCCAGCAGTCTATGGCCAGATACGCAGTATTTT,TRBJ2-3,TRBV27,12,many,NA
CASRAGTSGTYEQFF,TGTGCCAGCAGGGCCGGGACTAGCGGGACATATGAGCAGTTCTTC,TRBJ2-1,TRBV6-2/TRBV6-3,15,NA,TRBD2
CASSIVGGPGQGTDTQYF,TGTGCCAGCAGCATCGTGGGGGGTCCGGGACAGGGGACAGATACGCAGTATTTT,TRBJ2-3,TRBV11-2,18,NA,TRBD1
CASSLPTGSQETQYF,TGTGCCAGCAGCTTGCCTACAGGGTCTCAAGAGACCCAGTACTTC,TRBJ2-5,TRBV5-4,15,few,NA
CASGRDSSSTDTQYF,TGTGCCAGCGGCAGGGACTCATCTAGCACAGATACGCAGTATTTT,TRBJ2-3,TRBV7-2,15,many,NA
CAGGQGQETSGYNEQFF,TGTGCCGGGGGACAGGGTCAAGAGACTAGCGGCTACAATGAGCAGTTCTTC,TRBJ2-1,TRBV2,17,many,NA
CASSGQGGDGYTF,TGTGCCAGCTCGGGACAGGGGGGTGATGGCTACACCTTC,TRBJ1-2,TRBV27,13,many,TRBD1
CASGLVLGQADTNYGYTF,TGTGCTAGTGGTTTGGTATTAGGACAGGCCGATACTAACTATGGCTACACCTTC,TRBJ1-2,TRBV12-5,18,many,TRBD1
CASSEAMGTNEKLFF,TGTGCCAGCAGTGAAGCGATGGGGACTAATGAAAAACTGTTTTTT,TRBJ1-4,TRBV2,15,NA,NA
CASSENRDSLSFWTF,TGTGCCAGCAGTGAGAATCGAGACAGCCTTTCCTTTTGGACCTTC,TRBJ1-2,TRBV2,15,NA,NA
CASSPGPESYEQYF,TGCGCCAGCAGCCCTGGACCTGAGAGCTACGAGCAGTACTTC,TRBJ2-7,TRBV4-1,14,few,NA
CATSDLRAASDTQYF,TGTGCCACCAGTGATTTGAGGGCAGCATCAGATACGCAGTATTTT,TRBJ2-3,TRBV24-1,15,few,NA
CASSAGTSGMETQYF,TGTGCCAGCAGCGCGGGGACTAGCGGTATGGAGACCCAGTACTTC,TRBJ2-5,TRBV9,15,few,TRBD2
CSAGGPGDDEQFF,TGCAGTGCGGGTGGACCGGGAGACGATGAGCAGTTCTTC,TRBJ2-1,TRBV20-1,13,many,NA
CSARDGLAGYNEQFF,TGCAGTGCTAGAGATGGGCTAGCGGGATACAATGAGCAGTTCTTC,TRBJ2-1,TRBV20-1,15,few,TRBD2
CASSKTPGLVSYNEQFF,TGTGCCAGCAGTAAAACACCGGGACTGGTCTCCTACAATGAGCAGTTCTTC,TRBJ2-1,TRBV27,17,many,NA
CASSEGRGAGPYNEQFF,TGTGCCAGCAGTGAAGGCCGGGGAGCGGGGCCGTACAATGAGCAGTTCTTC,TRBJ2-1,TRBV2,17,many,TRBD2
CASSPDRDYEQYF,TGTGCTAGCAGCCCTGACAGGGACTACGAGCAGTACTTC,TRBJ2-7,TRBV7-7,13,few,TRBD1
CASTLSDTYEQYF,TGTGCCAGCACTCTCAGTGATACCTACGAGCAGTACTTC,TRBJ2-7,TRBV28,13,many,NA